These 2 T cell receptor beta chains were all obtained from the same sample, sequenced in a study of CD8+ T cells in alopecia areata. In each case, RNA was isolated and then reverse transcribed into cDNA as the sequencing template. Assay: immunoSEQ multiplex PCR; the TCRdb copy retains only in-frame clones and omits some. The sample lists over 200,000 clones, 50% to 65% occurring once. The sample here was CD4+ T cells sorted from blood, taken at week 0. The receptors come from a human donor with alopecia areata.

The rearrangement links TRBV27 to TRBJ2-7; 7 bases fit TRBD1. Trimming cost V 4 bases and J 4 bases; bases outside gene matches: 4. The CDR3 contains 13 residues. The germline gives CDR1 MNHEY, CDR2 SMNVEV (reference sequence). The CDR3 DNA reads TGTGCCAGCAGTTGGGGACAGAGTTACGAGCAGTACTTC. Protein sequence: CASSWGQSYEQYF.

J is TRBJ2-1 and V is TRBV4-1; no clear D gene. The CDR3 runs 16 residues. Trimming took 1 base from V and 5 from J, leaving 15 bases between them. Germline lookup yields CDR1 MGHRA and CDR2 YSYEKL. Written as DNA, the CDR3 is TGCGCCAGCAGCCAAGTCGATTTGGTAAGACACAATGAGCAGTTCTTC. This translates into CASSQVDLVRHNEQFF.